The sequence of this T cell receptor (beta chain) was determined in a study of Graves' ophthalmopathy and Graves' hyperthyroidism. In the study overall: At initial diagnosis, peripheral blood was obtained, and this preceded any treatment.

Uncontrolled infections, pregnancy, lactation or other autoimmune diseases led to patient exclusion. CDR3 length: 16 residues. V lost 6 bases to trimming and J lost 0 bases, with 17 bases between them. RNA served as the template for amplifying TCR beta CDR3 regions. First-round RT-PCR relied on HTBI primers, and a second-round multiplex PCR came next. TCRdb reprocessed the multiplex PCR reads via MiXCR and lists one record per CDR3 protein. The sample has about 400,000 distinct CDR3 sequences, roughly 18% seen once. This sequence joins TRBV12-3 or TRBV12-4 and TRBJ1-2; D unresolved. Sequenced input: peripheral blood. The TCR comes from a woman younger than 30 with Graves' ophthalmopathy. Here the CDR3 DNA reads TGTGCCAGCAGCCCTTCCCGGTTGCAAGCTAACTATGGCTACACCTTC. It translates to CASSPSRLQANYGYTF.